Below, 31 T cell receptor beta chains from the same sample are listed, as sequenced in a study of blood T cells in healthy people across ages. Alongside a J-beta primer mix, a sample-barcoded 5' primer served in a second PCR lasting about 7 to 12 cycles. TCRdb analysed the 5' RACE reads with MiXCR anew, one entry per CDR3 protein. The sample consists of hundreds of thousands of distinct CDR3 sequences, roughly half of them appearing once. Material for sequencing was blood. These receptors were obtained from a woman at least 80 years old in good health.

This clonotype was seen only a few times. This chain joins TRBV5-1 and TRBJ1-2, with D possibly being TRBD1 (5 bases). V was clipped by 2 bases and J by 0 bases, with 11 bases between them. Germline CDR1 reads SGHRS; CDR2 reads YFSETQ. The CDR3 is made up of 15 amino acids. The DNA of the CDR3 is TGCGCCAGCAGCTTACAGGCCAATCCTAACTATGGCTACACCTTC. Amino acids: CASSLQANPNYGYTF.

In regard to this clonotype: A much larger clone sits a single nucleotide away, making a read error possible. V gene TRBV5-1 combines with J gene TRBJ2-4, with TRBD1 identical over 9 bases. The CDR3 is 15 amino acids. The trim removed 7 bases at V and 7 bases at J, leaving 12 bases unmatched. CDR1 SGHRS and CDR2 YFSETQ come from the germline V gene. The CDR3 region is CASALGQGRLNIQYF. The CDR3 DNA is TGCGCCAGCGCCCTTGGACAGGGGCGACTTAACATTCAGTACTTC.

The chain is built from TRBV29-1 and TRBJ2-7; D unresolved. The CDR3 covers 12 residues. Germline V gene data show CDR1 as SQVTM and CDR2 as ANQGSEA. Trimming took 4 bases from V and 2 from J, leaving 9 bases between them. The DNA of the CDR3 is TGCAGCGTTGGGGAAATCCCCTACGAGCAGTACTTC. This sequence encodes CSVGEIPYEQYF.

There are a few counts of this clonotype. V gene TRBV3-1 combines with J gene TRBJ1-4; D is uncertain. Germline V lookup: CDR1 LGHDT, CDR2 YNNKEL (reference sequence). Trimming removed 8 bases from V and 4 bases from J, with 14 bases in between. The CDR3 consists of 14 residues. CDR3 in amino acids: CASGRTANNEKLFF. CDR3 DNA sequence: TGTGCCAGCGGACGGACGGCGAATAATGAAAAACTGTTTTTT.

This clonotype has more than one count but fewer than ten. This chain links TRBV7-3 with TRBJ2-3; 14 bases are shared with TRBD2. V was clipped by 1 base and J by 4 bases; unmatched bases: 4. Germline V gene sequence: CDR1 SGHTA, CDR2 FQGTGA. This CDR3 comprises 17 residues. The CDR3 DNA is TGTGCCAGCAGCTTAAGGGGGACTAGCGGGAGAGCAGATACGCAGTATTTT. This codes for CASSLRGTSGRADTQYF.

The chain employs TRBV7-8 and TRBJ2-1; D assignment may be TRBD1 or TRBD2 (7 bases each). The CDR3 has 16 amino acids. Deletions cut 2 bases from V and 12 bases from J, with 23 bases between. Germline-derived CDR1 and CDR2 are SGHVS and FQNEAQ. Here the CDR3 reads CASSLIGRGGDWGQFF. The DNA for the CDR3 is TGTGCCAGCAGCTTAATAGGCAGGGGGGGAGACTGGGGGCAGTTCTTC. Looking up the rest from reference TRBV7-8 and TRBJ2-1 gives the full variable domain: GAGVSQSPRYKVAKRGQDVALRCDPISGHVSLFWYQQALGQGPEFLTYFQNEAQLDKSGLPSDRFFAERPEGSVSTLKIQRTQQEDSAVYLCASSLIGRGGDWGQFFGPGTRLTVL.

The chain recombines TRBV4-1 with TRBJ2-1, with 9 bases fitting TRBD1. Germline CDR1 is MGHRA and CDR2 is YSYEKL. The CDR3 runs to 15 residues. Trimming at V came to 1 base and at J to 8 bases, leaving 6 bases not matched to a gene. This chain's CDR3 is CASSQVPGTGHEQFF. The CDR3 nucleotides are TGCGCCAGCAGCCAAGTCCCCGGGACAGGGCATGAGCAGTTCTTC.

The chain uses TRBV20-1 and TRBJ1-1, with TRBD1 as a possible D gene (6 bases). The CDR3 has 13 residues. Germline V gene data show CDR1 as DFQATT and CDR2 as SNEGSKA (reference sequence). Trimming removed 3 bases at V and 2 bases at J, with 10 bases between. DNA for the CDR3: TGCAGTGCTAGCAAGGACAGCAACACTGAAGCTTTCTTT. It is translated as CSASKDSNTEAFF.

The V gene is TRBV7-9, the J gene TRBJ1-6; perhaps TRBD1 as D (5 bases). CDR3 length equals 17 residues. Germline V CDR1 and CDR2: SEHNR, FQNEAQ (reference sequence). The V and J ends lost 5 bases and 0 bases respectively, with 14 bases between them. CDR3: CASSRRGVVSYNSPLHF. Written as DNA, the CDR3 is TGTGCCAGCAGCCGTCGGGGGGTCGTCTCCTATAATTCACCCCTCCACTTT.

The rearrangement links TRBV7-9 to TRBJ2-3; D remains unclear. The CDR3 contains 14 residues. Trimming cost V 5 bases and J 2 bases, with 11 bases left between them. Looked up from germline, CDR1 is SEHNR and CDR2 is FQNEAQ (reference sequence). CDR3: CASSQGPLTDTQYF. CDR3 DNA sequence: TGTGCCAGCAGCCAAGGGCCCCTCACAGATACGCAGTATTTT.

This clonotype was observed a few times. V and J are TRBV5-5 and TRBJ2-5, with D perhaps TRBD1 or TRBD2 (6 bases each). Trimming took 4 bases from V and 2 from J, leaving 12 bases between them. CDR1 is SGHKS, CDR2 YYEKEE, per germline (reference sequence). This CDR3 contains 14 residues. CDR3 coding DNA: TGTGCCAGCAGCCCCGGAGGGGGGCAAGAGACCCAGTACTTC. This sequence encodes CASSPGGGQETQYF.

The rearrangement links TRBV29-1 to TRBJ2-5; 9 nucleotides line up with TRBD2. CDR1 and CDR2 from the germline V gene are SQVTM and ANQGSEA. The J segment lost 7 bases and the V segment lost 7 bases, leaving 10 bases of the junction unmatched. The CDR3 spans 13 residues. The CDR3 nucleotides are TGCAGCGCAAAAATAGCGGGAGAAGGGACCCAGTACTTC. Amino acids: CSAKIAGEGTQYF.

The sample holds many counts of this clonotype. V usage is TRBV7-9 and J usage is TRBJ2-7, with D perhaps matching TRBD1 or TRBD2 (5 bases each). From germline, CDR1 is SEHNR and CDR2 FQNEAQ (reference sequence). This CDR3 comprises 15 residues. The V end was cut by 3 bases, the J end by 3 bases, with 15 bases between. CDR3 DNA sequence: TGTGCCAGCAGCTTTTCTGGGGACGCAGTCTACGAGCAGTACTTC. Encoded protein: CASSFSGDAVYEQYF.

On this clonotype: Being one base from a much bigger clone, this may be a read error. The chain joins TRBV10-3 to TRBJ1-4; 7 bases line up with TRBD1. Germline assignment: CDR1 ENHRY and CDR2 SYGVKD. The CDR3 is 13 amino acids. V gave up 10 bases and J gave up 5 bases; unmatched junction bases: 7. CDR3: CASRGTANEKLFF. CDR3 DNA: TGTGCCAGCAGGGGGACTGCAAATGAAAAACTGTTTTTT.

CDR3 nucleotides: TGCAGTGCTCCACCGGCGGGAGCGGGAGTAGGGGAGACCCAGTACTTC. Its translation: CSAPPAGAGVGETQYF. The chain links TRBV20-1 to TRBJ2-5, with 8 bases that match TRBD2. The V segment lost 5 bases and the J segment 5 bases; nucleotides outside the gene matches: 16. The CDR3 covers 16 residues. Germline V gene sequence: CDR1 DFQATT, CDR2 SNEGSKA (reference sequence).

This clonotype was seen repeatedly, ten times or more. The genes are TRBV20-1 and TRBJ2-3, with D perhaps TRBD2 (6 bases). In germline, CDR1 is DFQATT, CDR2 SNEGSKA (reference sequence). This CDR3 spans 15 amino acids. Trimming pared 4 bases from V and 6 bases from J, leaving 20 bases between. This chain's CDR3 is CSATVTAGLGDTQYF. For the CDR3, the DNA is TGCAGTGCTACGGTTACGGCGGGGCTTGGGGATACGCAGTATTTT.

This clonotype was counted a few times. This rearrangement joins TRBV20-1 to TRBJ2-1, with a weak D call TRBD2 (6 bases). The V gene lost 3 bases and the J gene lost 4 bases, with 13 bases spanning the gap. The germline CDR1 and CDR2 sequences are DFQATT and SNEGSKA (reference sequence). This CDR3 spans 14 amino acids. The CDR3 reads CSARGLLIYNEQFF. The CDR3 DNA reads TGCAGTGCTAGGGGACTCCTGATATACAATGAGCAGTTCTTC.

The V and J genes are TRBV15 and TRBJ2-5; D is perhaps TRBD2 (5 bases). The V end was cut by 0 bases, the J end by 5 bases, with 13 bases between. Germline V gene sequence: CDR1 LNHNV, CDR2 YYDKDF (reference sequence). The CDR3 covers 15 residues. DNA of the CDR3: TGTGCCACCAGCAGAGATCGGGGAACTGCGGAGACCCAGTACTTC. Translated: CATSRDRGTAETQYF.

This clonotype has at least ten counts. The rearrangement uses TRBV10-3 and TRBJ1-1; TRBD1 might be the D (6 bases). The germline CDR1 and CDR2 sequences are ENHRY and SYGVKD. Trimming removed 7 bases from V and 1 base from J, with 13 bases in between. The CDR3 consists of 14 residues. CDR3: CAITSTGPNTEAFF. The DNA of the CDR3 is TGTGCCATCACCTCGACAGGACCGAACACTGAAGCTTTCTTT.

With respect to this clonotype: One end of the junction is discordant with germline, which a read error may explain. The chain employs TRBV6-5 and TRBJ2-2, with 8 bases that match TRBD2. CDR1 MNHEY and CDR2 SVGAGI come from the germline V gene. The CDR3 length is 16 residues. The CDR3 loop reads CASRLNGRASTGELFF. As DNA, the CDR3 is TGTGCCAGCAGATTGAACGGGAGGGCCAGCACCGGGGAGTTGTTTTTT.

A remark on this clonotype: A much larger clone lies a single base off, so this may be a read error. V usage is TRBV7-2 and J usage is TRBJ2-5; 7 bases agree with TRBD2. CDR1 and CDR2 (germline): SGHTA, FQGNSA. The CDR3 contains 17 residues. The CDR3 DNA reads TGTGCCGGCAGCTCCCCCGGAATAGCGGGCCTTCAAGAGACCCAGTACTTC. Residues: CAGSSPGIAGLQETQYF. Together with reference TRBV7-2 and TRBJ2-5, the CDR3 gives the full variable domain: GAGVSQSPSNKVTEKGKDVELRCDPISGHTALYWYRQSLGQGLEFLIYFQGNSAPDKSGLPSDRFSAERTGGSVSTLTIQRTQQEDSAVYLCAGSSPGIAGLQETQYFGPGTRLLVL.

This clonotype has at least ten counts. This chain uses TRBV28 with TRBJ2-3; D may be TRBD1 (6 bases). Trimming pared 7 bases from V and 2 bases from J, leaving 13 bases between. Germline assignment: CDR1 MDHEN and CDR2 SYDVKM. The CDR3 has 14 amino acids. The CDR3 region is CASTSGGLTDTQYF. In DNA, the CDR3 is TGTGCCAGCACTTCTGGGGGCCTCACAGATACGCAGTATTTT.

This clonotype was recorded a few times. This rearrangement joins TRBV12-3 or TRBV12-4 to TRBJ1-1; perhaps TRBD1 as D (6 bases). This CDR3 comprises 12 residues. The V end was cut by 11 bases, the J end by 0 bases, with 10 bases between. CDR3 protein: CAVRTVNTEAFF. The CDR3 coding sequence is TGTGCCGTCCGGACAGTGAACACTGAAGCTTTCTTT.

With regard to this clonotype: One base away lies a much larger clone, so this may be a sequencing read error. This rearrangement joins TRBV5-1 to TRBJ2-7; D tentatively reads TRBD1 or TRBD2 (5 bases each). CDR1 and CDR2 (germline): SGHRS, YFSETQ. V gave up 3 bases and J gave up 7 bases, with 14 bases separating them. The CDR3 consists of 13 residues. The CDR3 DNA sequence: TGCGCCAGCAGCTCAGGGAGTCTTGGGGAGCAGTACTTC. As protein: CASSSGSLGEQYF.

The V gene is TRBV6-5, the J gene TRBJ2-1, with D perhaps matching TRBD1 (5 bases). CDR1 MNHEY and CDR2 SVGAGI come from the germline V gene. This CDR3 has 15 residues. The ends were cut back, 8 bases at V and 4 bases at J, with 18 bases in the middle. The CDR3 region is CASANGRQIYNEQFF. The CDR3 DNA reads as TGTGCCAGCGCCAACGGAAGACAGATATACAATGAGCAGTTCTTC.

This clonotype was counted between two and nine times. The chain links TRBV20-1 to TRBJ1-2, with 8 bases identical to TRBD1. Germline CDR1 reads DFQATT; CDR2 reads SNEGSKA (reference sequence). There are 13 residues in the CDR3. V was clipped by 0 bases and J by 8 bases; unmatched bases: 5. The CDR3 nucleotides are TGCAGTGCTAGAGAGGACAGGGAAAAAGGCTACACCTTC. Its protein is CSAREDREKGYTF.

This clonotype was counted many times. The chain joins TRBV15 to TRBJ2-6; D remains ambiguous. With 0 bases removed from V and 4 bases from J, the gap between germline ends came to 13 bases. The CDR3 totals 17 residues. Looked up from germline, CDR1 is LNHNV and CDR2 is YYDKDF (reference sequence). The CDR3 here is CATSRELLTLGANVLTF. CDR3 coding DNA: TGTGCCACCAGCAGAGAACTTCTTACTCTCGGGGCCAACGTCCTGACTTTC.

The chain carries TRBV13 and TRBJ2-7, with D possibly being TRBD2 (5 bases). The germline V gene encodes CDR1 PRHDT and CDR2 FYEKMQ (reference sequence). This CDR3 comprises 14 residues. V lost 3 bases to trimming and J lost 5 bases, with 14 bases between them. CDR3 protein: CASSFQDSNNEQYF. CDR3 in DNA: TGTGCCAGCAGCTTTCAGGACTCTAACAACGAGCAGTACTTC.

This clonotype was seen many times. V and J are TRBV6-1 and TRBJ1-2; D unresolved. The CDR3 is 16 amino acids. Germline V gene sequence: CDR1 MNHNS, CDR2 SASEGT. Trimming removed 2 bases from V and 2 bases from J, with 15 bases in between. The CDR3 DNA reads as TGTGCCAGCAGTGAATTGGCAGTTCCCTTCAACTATGGCTACACCTTC. It codes for CASSELAVPFNYGYTF.

Turning to this clonotype: This may come from a read error, since a much larger clone is one base off. J is TRBJ2-4 and V is TRBV5-1; D may be TRBD2 (6 bases). Germline CDR1 is SGHRS and CDR2 is YFSETQ. Trimming took off 0 bases at V and 7 bases at J, with 17 bases between the two ends. The CDR3 has 16 residues. CDR3 bases: TGCGCCAGCAGCTTGGCCGTTGGGGGACTGGGGAACATTCAGTACTTC. The encoded protein is CASSLAVGGLGNIQYF.

The table lists this clonotype with many counts. This chain uses TRBV4-1 with TRBJ2-4; maybe TRBD2 (5 bases). Trimming removed 2 bases at V and 0 bases at J, with 14 bases between. The CDR3 extends over 17 amino acids. Per germline, CDR1 MGHRA and CDR2 YSYEKL. This CDR3 reads CASSQPVAKEAKNIQYF. Written as DNA, the CDR3 is TGCGCCAGCAGCCAACCGGTAGCGAAAGAAGCCAAAAACATTCAGTACTTC.